The TCR beta chain under discussion was sequenced for a study of blood T cells in healthy people across ages. Primers used in a second PCR of about 6 to 11 cycles were a sample-barcoded 5' primer and a J-beta primer mix. TCRdb independently ran MiXCR on the 5' RACE reads; one entry per CDR3 protein. The sample shows 1.5 million to 2 million distinct CDR3 sequences, approximately 28% of them seen only once. Points from the study as a whole: The lack of PBMC sorting stopped any conclusive naive versus antigen-experienced comparison. Roughly linear age-related decline in beta diversity appeared, significant by age about 40.

Ten or more counts support this clonotype. No antigen is known for it. Russia was home to the donors, healthy Caucasian individuals aged roughly 6 to 95. The extraction recovered at least 5.5 micrograms of total RNA per sample. Trimming left V 6 bases short and J 4 bases short, with 6 bases between. Germline loops: CDR1 DFQATT, CDR2 SNEGSKA (reference sequence). CDR3 length: 10 amino acids. The sequence was collected from a woman aged 25 to 45 in good health. The genes are TRBV20-1 and TRBJ2-5, with D uncertain. The specimen sequenced was blood. The CDR3 DNA sequence: TGCAGTGCCCCCCTAGAGACCCAGTACTTC. Amino acid sequence: CSAPLETQYF.